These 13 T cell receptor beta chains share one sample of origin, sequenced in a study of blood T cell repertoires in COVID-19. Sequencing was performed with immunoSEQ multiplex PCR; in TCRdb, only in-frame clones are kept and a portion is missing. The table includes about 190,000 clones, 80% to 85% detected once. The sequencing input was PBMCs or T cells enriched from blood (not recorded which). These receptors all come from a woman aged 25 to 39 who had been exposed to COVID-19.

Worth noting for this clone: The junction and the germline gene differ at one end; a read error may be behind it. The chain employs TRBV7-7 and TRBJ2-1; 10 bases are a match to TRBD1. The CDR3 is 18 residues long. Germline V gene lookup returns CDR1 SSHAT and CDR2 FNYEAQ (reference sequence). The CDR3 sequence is CASSPGLGQGTGLEEQFF. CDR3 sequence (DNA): TGTGCTAGCAGCCCTGGGCTGGGACAGGGGACAGGTTTAGAAGAGCAGTTCTTC.

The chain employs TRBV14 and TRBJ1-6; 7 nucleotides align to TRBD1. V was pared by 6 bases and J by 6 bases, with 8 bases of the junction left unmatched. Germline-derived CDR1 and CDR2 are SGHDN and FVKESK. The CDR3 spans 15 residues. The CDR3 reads CASRPRDSLNSPLHF. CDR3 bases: TGTGCCAGCAGGCCCCGGGACAGTCTTAATTCACCCCTCCACTTT.

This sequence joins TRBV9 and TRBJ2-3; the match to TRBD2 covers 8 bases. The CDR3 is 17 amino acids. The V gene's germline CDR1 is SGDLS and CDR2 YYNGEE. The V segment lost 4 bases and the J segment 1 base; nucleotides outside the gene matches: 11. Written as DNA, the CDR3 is TGTGCCAGCAGCCTAGCGCAGGGACTAGACCGCACAGATACGCAGTATTTT. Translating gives CASSLAQGLDRTDTQYF.

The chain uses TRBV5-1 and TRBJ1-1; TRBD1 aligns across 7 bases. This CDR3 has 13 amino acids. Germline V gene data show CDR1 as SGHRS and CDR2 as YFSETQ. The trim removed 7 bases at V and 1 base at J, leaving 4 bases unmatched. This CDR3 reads CASFDRENTEAFF. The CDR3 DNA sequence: TGCGCCAGCTTTGACAGGGAGAACACTGAAGCTTTCTTT.

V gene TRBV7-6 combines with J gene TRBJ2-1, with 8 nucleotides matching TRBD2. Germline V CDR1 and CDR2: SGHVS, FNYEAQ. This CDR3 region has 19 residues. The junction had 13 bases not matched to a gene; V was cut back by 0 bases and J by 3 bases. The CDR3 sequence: CASSLAIAGGLNFYNEQFF. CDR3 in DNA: TGTGCCAGCAGCTTAGCGATTGCGGGGGGTCTGAATTTCTACAATGAGCAGTTCTTC.

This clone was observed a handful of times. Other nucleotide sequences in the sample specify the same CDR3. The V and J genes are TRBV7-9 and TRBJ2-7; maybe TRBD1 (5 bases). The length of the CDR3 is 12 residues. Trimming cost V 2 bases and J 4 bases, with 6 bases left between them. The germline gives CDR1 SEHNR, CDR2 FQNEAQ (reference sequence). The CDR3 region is CASSLQGYEQYF. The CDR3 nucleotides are TGTGCCAGCAGCTTACAGGGTTACGAGCAGTACTTC.

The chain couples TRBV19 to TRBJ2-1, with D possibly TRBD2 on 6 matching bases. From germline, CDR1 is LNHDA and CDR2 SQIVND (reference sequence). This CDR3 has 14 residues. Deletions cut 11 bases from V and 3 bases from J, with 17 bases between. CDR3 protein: CASSGGTIYNEQFF. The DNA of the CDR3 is TGTGCCTCCTCTGGGGGGACGATCTACAATGAGCAGTTCTTC.

CDR3 loop: CASSLPLPRDTQYF. CDR3 DNA sequence: TGTGCCAGCAGCTTACCCCTACCGCGGGATACGCAGTATTTT. The genes are TRBV7-8 and TRBJ2-3; D not certain. CDR1 SGHVS and CDR2 FQNEAQ come from the germline V gene. With 2 bases removed from V and 6 bases from J, the gap between germline ends came to 12 bases. There are 14 residues in the CDR3.

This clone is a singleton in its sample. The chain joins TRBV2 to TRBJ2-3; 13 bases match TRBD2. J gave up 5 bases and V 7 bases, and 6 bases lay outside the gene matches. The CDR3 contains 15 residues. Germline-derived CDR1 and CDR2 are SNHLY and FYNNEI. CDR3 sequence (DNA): TGTGCCAGCACCGGGACTAGCGGGGTCGTAGATACGCAGTATTTT. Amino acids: CASTGTSGVVDTQYF.

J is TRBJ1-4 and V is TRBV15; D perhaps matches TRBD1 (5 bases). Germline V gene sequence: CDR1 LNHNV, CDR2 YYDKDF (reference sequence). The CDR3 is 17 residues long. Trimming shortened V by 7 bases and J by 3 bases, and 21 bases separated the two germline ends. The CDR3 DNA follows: TGTGCCACCACCCCGGGCAAAGAGACAGCCTCTAATGAAAAACTGTTTTTT. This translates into CATTPGKETASNEKLFF.

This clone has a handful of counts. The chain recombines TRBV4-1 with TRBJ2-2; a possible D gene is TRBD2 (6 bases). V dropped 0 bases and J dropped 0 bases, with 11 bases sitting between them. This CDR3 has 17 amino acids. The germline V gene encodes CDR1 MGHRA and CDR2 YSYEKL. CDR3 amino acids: CASSQEKAGPNTGELFF. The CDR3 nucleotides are TGCGCCAGCAGCCAAGAAAAGGCGGGACCGAACACCGGGGAGCTGTTTTTT.

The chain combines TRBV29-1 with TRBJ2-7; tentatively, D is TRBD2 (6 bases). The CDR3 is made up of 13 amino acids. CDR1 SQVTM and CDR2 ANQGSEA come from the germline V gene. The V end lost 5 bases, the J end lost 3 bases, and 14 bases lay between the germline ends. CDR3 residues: CSVFAGYNYEQYF. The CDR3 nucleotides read TGCAGCGTTTTCGCGGGGTATAACTACGAGCAGTACTTC.

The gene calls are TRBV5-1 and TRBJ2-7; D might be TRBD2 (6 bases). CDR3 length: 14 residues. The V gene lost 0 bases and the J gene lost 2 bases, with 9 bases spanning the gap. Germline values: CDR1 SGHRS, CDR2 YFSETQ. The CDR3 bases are TGCGCCAGCAGCTTGGTGGGGGGAACCTACGAGCAGTACTTC. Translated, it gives CASSLVGGTYEQYF.